The subject of this entry is one T cell receptor beta chain. Under the authors' procedure: How many nucleated cells were present was estimated from reference gene primer amplification. This table comes from immunoSEQ multiplex PCR, and its TCRdb copy is limited to in-frame clones, with some not included. For V, J and clone size, that table is used; D and trimming come from the DNA. Among about 210,000 clones, almost 85% were seen once, and the ten largest hold more than 2%. This sample is drawn from a study of blood T cell repertoires in COVID-19. Seattle patients were enrolled while actively infected and followed longitudinally. The CDR3 is 17 amino acids. V was shortened by 0 bases and J by 3 bases, with 18 bases between the two germline ends. Germline values: CDR1 SGHNT, CDR2 YYREEE (reference sequence).

The chain has TRBV5-4 and TRBJ1-1; a weak D match, TRBD1 (6 bases). The sequence derives from a woman in her 70s with COVID-19, enrolled during active disease. The sample consisted of peripheral blood. The CDR3 loop is CASSLGAQGPRDTEAFF. In DNA, the CDR3 is TGTGCCAGCAGCTTGGGGGCGCAGGGGCCGAGGGACACTGAAGCTTTCTTT.